These 14 T cell receptor beta chains came from one sample sequenced in a study of vaccination effects on CD4 cells after COVID-19. Repertoires were generated with immunoSEQ multiplex PCR, while TCRdb's copy carries only in-frame clones and drops some. The repertoire holds more than 30,000 clones, roughly 62% seen once, with under 30% in the top ten. These receptors' antigens are unknown. Before sequencing, viral peptide pools were used by the ViraFEST assay to expand antigen-specific CD4+ T cells. At the end of approximately 10 days of culture, CD4+ T cells were isolated. The specimen was CD4+ T cells from PBMCs cultured with HCoV-229E spike peptides, collected before COVID-19 vaccination. Every receptor here comes from a human donor who received a COVID-19 vaccine.

The chain recombines TRBV7-2 with TRBJ1-2; possibly TRBD1 for D (6 bases). This CDR3 is built from 11 residues. Per germline, CDR1 SGHTA and CDR2 FQGNSA. Between the trimmed V and J ends, which lost 1 base and 11 bases, there was a span of 8 bases. The CDR3 here is CASSLGGAYTF. DNA for the CDR3: TGTGCCAGCAGCTTAGGGGGGGCGTACACCTTC.

The chain uses TRBV19 and TRBJ2-2; 9 bases line up with TRBD1. Germline V gene sequence: CDR1 LNHDA, CDR2 SQIVND (reference sequence). Germline trimming cut 7 bases from V and 3 bases from J; bases unmatched to any gene: 9. The CDR3 totals 16 residues. CDR3: CASKPPGQGDTGELFF. CDR3 coding DNA: TGTGCCAGTAAGCCCCCGGGACAGGGCGACACCGGGGAGCTGTTTTTT.

This rearrangement joins TRBV6-2 or TRBV6-3 to TRBJ1-2, with a tentative D call TRBD1 (5 bases). V shed 6 bases and J shed 7 bases, with 9 bases lying between them. CDR1 MNHEY and CDR2 SVGEGT come from the germline V gene. The CDR3 consists of 11 residues. The CDR3 sequence: CASSDGGGYTF. Written as DNA, the CDR3 is TGTGCCAGCAGCGACGGGGGTGGCTACACCTTC.

The chain uses TRBV24-1 and TRBJ2-1, with 8 nucleotides matching TRBD1. The germline gives CDR1 KGHDR, CDR2 SFDVKD. This CDR3 contains 15 residues. V dropped 8 bases and J dropped 4; count of bases not matched to a gene: 9. The CDR3 region has the DNA TGTGCCACCACCAAAGGGACAGGACATTACAATGAGCAGTTCTTC. Its translation is CATTKGTGHYNEQFF.

The gene calls are TRBV5-5 and TRBJ1-4; 8 bases align to TRBD1. Germline V gene sequence: CDR1 SGHKS, CDR2 YYEKEE (reference sequence). The junction had 2 bases not matched to a gene; V was cut back by 2 bases and J by 5 bases. This CDR3 region has 14 residues. The CDR3 loop reads CASSLPGGNEKLFF. CDR3 bases: TGTGCCAGCAGCTTACCAGGGGGCAATGAAAAACTGTTTTTT.

The chain recombines TRBV2 with TRBJ1-1; D is unclear. CDR1 is SNHLY, CDR2 FYNNEI, per germline. The CDR3 is 13 amino acids. The V end lost 10 bases, the J end lost 1 base, and 13 bases lay between the germline ends. The CDR3 DNA is TGTGCCAACTCCGCCGAAAGGAACACTGAAGCTTTCTTT. This encodes CANSAERNTEAFF. The full variable domain, completed using reference TRBV2 and TRBJ1-1, is EPEVTQTPSHQVTQMGQEVILRCVPISNHLYFYWYRQILGQKVEFLVSFYNNEISEKSEIFDDQFSVERPDGSNFTLKIRSTKLEDSAMYFCANSAERNTEAFFGQGTRLTVV.

V usage is TRBV28 and J usage is TRBJ2-7; 11 nucleotides match TRBD2. Per germline, CDR1 MDHEN and CDR2 SYDVKM. CDR3 length equals 15 residues. Losses at the gene ends were 6 bases for V and 3 bases for J; bases not matched to a gene: 7. DNA for the CDR3: TGTGCCAGCAGGGGGACTAGCGGAGCCATCTACGAGCAGTACTTC. This translates into CASRGTSGAIYEQYF.

The J gene is TRBJ1-6, the V gene TRBV19; no clear D. The CDR3 loop spans 13 amino acids. V lost 5 bases and J lost 7, with 9 bases in between. Germline V lookup: CDR1 LNHDA, CDR2 SQIVND (reference sequence). CDR3 nucleotide sequence: TGTGCCAGTAGTTCCGGGGTCAATTCACCCCTCCACTTT. This sequence encodes CASSSGVNSPLHF.

The V call is TRBV5-4, the J call TRBJ2-3; TRBD1 agrees at 9 bases. Germline CDR1 is SGHNT and CDR2 is YYREEE (reference sequence). J gave up 4 bases and V 6 bases, and 9 bases lay outside the gene matches. CDR3 length equals 15 residues. CDR3: CASKAGQGTPDTQYF. The CDR3 bases are TGTGCCAGCAAGGCTGGACAGGGGACCCCAGATACGCAGTATTTT.

The rearrangement joins TRBV5-1 to TRBJ1-4; 7 positions match TRBD1. CDR1 and CDR2 from the germline V gene are SGHRS and YFSETQ. Trimming cost V 3 bases and J 5 bases; bases outside gene matches: 1. This CDR3 comprises 13 residues. CDR3 sequence (DNA): TGCGCCAGCAGCTCGGGACAGAATGAAAAACTGTTTTTT. As protein: CASSSGQNEKLFF.

The chain is built from TRBV5-1 and TRBJ2-5; D possibly corresponds to TRBD1 (5 bases). The CDR3 runs to 16 residues. Trimming cost V 2 bases and J 1 base, with 15 bases left between them. Looked up from germline, CDR1 is SGHRS and CDR2 is YFSETQ. The CDR3 DNA reads TGCGCCAGCAGCTTATACGGACAAGGGGCCCAAGAGACCCAGTACTTC. It is translated as CASSLYGQGAQETQYF.

The genes are TRBV9 and TRBJ2-1; D gene ambiguous. The CDR3 runs 15 residues. CDR1 is SGDLS, CDR2 YYNGEE, per germline. V lost 4 bases and J lost 0, with 11 bases in between. Here the CDR3 DNA reads TGTGCCAGCAGCTCACAATCCGGCTCCTACAATGAGCAGTTCTTC. Encoded protein: CASSSQSGSYNEQFF.

The chain employs TRBV28 and TRBJ2-7; possible D gene TRBD1, 6 bases. CDR1 is MDHEN and CDR2 is SYDVKM in the germline V gene. The germline V and J ends were trimmed by 6 bases and 3 bases, with 15 bases remaining between them. The length of the CDR3 is 14 residues. The DNA for the CDR3 is TGTGCCAGCAGGCGTCTACAGGGTAACTACGAGCAGTACTTC. Its protein product is CASRRLQGNYEQYF.

Only a few counts were recorded for this clone. The V and J genes are TRBV2 and TRBJ1-4; D is uncertain. V lost 4 bases to trimming and J lost 5 bases, with 2 bases between them. This CDR3 contains 11 residues. Germline values: CDR1 SNHLY, CDR2 FYNNEI. The CDR3 sequence is CASSVNEKLFF. The CDR3 nucleotides read TGTGCCAGCAGTGTAAATGAAAAACTGTTTTTT.